This entry lists 19 T cell receptor beta chains sequenced from one sample in a study of blood T cells in healthy people across ages. Together with a sample-barcoded 5' primer, a J-beta primer mix was included in a second PCR lasting about 7 to 12 cycles. In TCRdb, the 5' RACE reads were re-called with MiXCR into one record per CDR3 protein. The table shows approximately 770,000 distinct CDR3 sequences, with over 45% occurring only once. Sequencing was carried out using blood. These receptors were collected from a man under 40 in good health.

The chain employs TRBV4-3 and TRBJ2-1, with no clear D. Germline assignment: CDR1 LGHNA and CDR2 YSLEER. The CDR3 loop spans 15 amino acids. With 4 bases removed from V and 9 bases from J, the gap between germline ends came to 19 bases. The CDR3 loop is CASSPRRTSVGEQFF. DNA for the CDR3: TGCGCCAGCAGCCCAAGGCGGACGAGTGTGGGTGAGCAGTTCTTC.

In the case of this clonotype: The junction does not match germline at one end; this may be a read error. The rearrangement links TRBV27 to TRBJ2-1; D might be TRBD1 (6 bases). CDR3 length: 16 residues. Germline CDR1 is MNHEY and CDR2 is SMNVEV (reference sequence). CDR3 DNA: TGTGCCAACAGTTTATTGGCAGGGGCCACCTACAATGAGCAGTTCTTC. It translates to CANSLLAGATYNEQFF.

This clonotype has only one observation. This rearrangement joins TRBV10-2 to TRBJ1-2; 8 positions agree with TRBD1. V was clipped by 6 bases and J by 7 bases; unmatched bases: 7. The CDR3 loop spans 13 amino acids. The germline V gene has CDR1 WSHSY and CDR2 SAAADI. The CDR3: CASSTGQGSGYTF. CDR3 bases: TGCGCCAGCAGCACAGGACAGGGTAGTGGCTACACCTTC.

The CDR3 sequence is CAWSWDSLDEQFF. CDR3 in DNA: TGTGCCTGGAGTTGGGACTCCCTCGATGAGCAGTTCTTC. This sequence joins TRBV30 and TRBJ2-7; a possible D gene is TRBD2 (6 bases). The J call may be wrong; the DNA end is better matched by TRBJ2-1. Germline CDR1 GTSNPN, CDR2 SVGIG (reference sequence). CDR3 length: 13 amino acids.

The sample holds many counts of this clonotype. This chain uses TRBV7-2 with TRBJ2-7, with D possibly matching TRBD2 (6 bases). Germline assignment: CDR1 SGHTA and CDR2 FQGNSA. V dropped 5 bases and J dropped 3 bases, with 11 bases sitting between them. The CDR3 extends over 13 amino acids. CDR3 protein: CASSRSGGYEQYF. For the CDR3, the DNA is TGTGCCAGCAGCCGATCCGGGGGCTACGAGCAGTACTTC.

The chain uses TRBV4-2 and TRBJ1-5; weak D call: TRBD1 (5 bases). Germline V CDR1 and CDR2: LGHNA, YNFKEQ. V shed 0 bases and J shed 9 bases, with 18 bases lying between them. The length of the CDR3 is 16 residues. The CDR3 loop reads CASSQEVSIPGGPQHF. CDR3 bases: TGTGCCAGCAGCCAAGAAGTCAGTATCCCCGGGGGGCCCCAGCATTTT.

The chain links TRBV18 to TRBJ2-4, with TRBD1 matching over 9 bases. The J call may be in error: the DNA end matches TRBJ2-7 better. The germline V gene has CDR1 KGHSH and CDR2 LQKENI. There are 16 residues in the CDR3. This CDR3 is CASSPYSTGGRYEQYF. The CDR3 region has the DNA TGTGCCAGCTCACCATACTCCACAGGGGGCAGGTACGAGCAGTACTTC.

The chain links TRBV20-1 to TRBJ2-3; 10 bases match TRBD2. The CDR3 covers 15 residues. CDR1 DFQATT and CDR2 SNEGSKA come from the germline V gene (reference sequence). The CDR3 region has the DNA TGCAGGGAGGGGCTGGGACTAGCGAAGGAAGATACGCAGTATTTT. The encoded protein is CREGLGLAKEDTQYF.

The chain recombines TRBV5-1 with TRBJ2-1, with 10 bases matching TRBD2. The CDR3 covers 14 residues. Germline CDR1 and CDR2: SGHRS and YFSETQ. Germline trimming cut 4 bases from V and 8 bases from J; bases unmatched to any gene: 6. The CDR3 DNA is TGCGCCAGCAGCCCCGGGACTAGCGCGGATGAGCAGTTCTTC. This translates into CASSPGTSADEQFF.

In its sample, this clonotype was seen a few times. V usage is TRBV6-1 and J usage is TRBJ2-5, with 11 bases lining up with TRBD1. V lost 6 bases and J lost 5; bases outside the gene matches: 8. The CDR3 is made up of 15 amino acids. Germline V gives CDR1 MNHNS, CDR2 SASEGT. CDR3 bases: TGTGCCAGCAGACCTTGGACAGGGGGCGGTGAGACCCAGTACTTC. It yields the protein CASRPWTGGGETQYF.

J is TRBJ2-1 and V is TRBV19; 13 nucleotides match TRBD2. The DNA end is a closer match to TRBJ2-7, so the J assignment may be wrong. The germline CDR1 and CDR2 sequences are LNHDA and SQIVND (reference sequence). The CDR3 is made up of 16 amino acids. DNA of the CDR3: TGTGCCAGTAGCCCGGGACTAGCGGGGCTATTCTACGAGCAGTACTTC. Amino acid sequence: CASSPGLAGLFYEQYF.

Here the CDR3 DNA reads TGTGCCAGCAGCGGGACAGCCCCAAAATCCTATGGCTACACCTTC. Protein product: CASSGTAPKSYGYTF. The V gene is TRBV9, the J gene TRBJ1-2, with TRBD1 as a possible D gene (6 bases). Trimming shortened V by 3 bases and J by 4 bases, and 16 bases separated the two germline ends. The length of the CDR3 is 15 residues. Germline V gives CDR1 SGDLS, CDR2 YYNGEE. The whole variable domain, filled in from reference TRBV9 and TRBJ1-2, reads DSGVTQTPKHLITATGQRVTLRCSPRSGDLSVYWYQQSLDQGLQFLIQYYNGEERAKGNILERFSAQQFPDLHSELNLSSLELGDSALYFCASSGTAPKSYGYTFGSGTRLTVV.

The chain carries TRBV12-3 or TRBV12-4 and TRBJ2-5; D gene ambiguous. This CDR3 is built from 12 residues. V lost 3 bases and J 5 bases, leaving 7 bases between the germline ends. In nucleotides, the CDR3 is TGTGCCAGCAGTTTCAACTTGGAGACCCAGTACTTC. Translated: CASSFNLETQYF.

The genes are TRBV20-1 and TRBJ2-5, with D perhaps TRBD2 (5 bases). The V and J ends lost 0 bases and 11 bases respectively, with 22 bases between them. Germline loops: CDR1 DFQATT, CDR2 SNEGSKA (reference sequence). The CDR3 has 15 residues. The CDR3 bases are TGCAGTGCTAGAGATGTCCTAGGGAGCAAGAATGAGCAGTACTTC. Translation: CSARDVLGSKNEQYF.

The V call is TRBV20-1, the J call TRBJ1-2; a possible D gene is TRBD1 (5 bases). The V end was cut by 5 bases, the J end by 4 bases, with 11 bases between. Per the germline V gene, CDR1 is DFQATT and CDR2 is SNEGSKA (reference sequence). The CDR3 is 12 residues long. The CDR3 DNA is TGCAGTGCTGTAGAGACAGTCTATGGCTACACCTTC. It codes for CSAVETVYGYTF.

The chain employs TRBV3-1 and TRBJ2-7; possibly TRBD2 for D (6 bases). CDR1 is LGHDT, CDR2 YNNKEL, per germline (reference sequence). The CDR3 is 13 residues long. The ends were cut back, 3 bases at V and 7 bases at J, with 13 bases in the middle. The CDR3 coding sequence is TGTGCCAGCAGCCACTTTGGGAGCGGGGAGCAGTACTTC. Residues: CASSHFGSGEQYF.

The chain recombines TRBV27 with TRBJ1-5; TRBD1 aligns across 7 bases. The CDR3 loop spans 16 amino acids. Germline V gene sequence: CDR1 MNHEY, CDR2 SMNVEV (reference sequence). Losses at the gene ends were 6 bases for V and 4 bases for J; bases not matched to a gene: 12. As DNA, the CDR3 is TGTGCCAGCAGCCTCACTAGGACAGGTTCAAATCAGCCCCAGCATTTT. Translated, it gives CASSLTRTGSNQPQHF.

The chain couples TRBV10-3 to TRBJ2-5, with D perhaps matching TRBD1 (7 bases). CDR3 size: 14 residues. Trimming took off 6 bases at V and 1 base at J, with 12 bases between the two ends. CDR1 ENHRY and CDR2 SYGVKD come from the germline V gene. This CDR3 is CAISGGQSQETQYF. The CDR3 DNA sequence: TGTGCCATCAGCGGGGGACAGAGCCAAGAGACCCAGTACTTC.

This clonotype was found many times. This chain uses TRBV20-1 with TRBJ1-4, with 10 bases aligning to TRBD1. The CDR3 length is 13 residues. Germline CDR1 is DFQATT and CDR2 is SNEGSKA (reference sequence). V lost 6 bases to trimming and J lost 10 bases; unmatched junction nucleotides: 8. The CDR3 region is CSALGTGDGKLFF. The CDR3 bases are TGCAGTGCACTTGGGACAGGGGACGGAAAACTGTTTTTT.